A single sample gave rise to the 22 T cell receptor beta chains below, sequenced in a study of T cell responses to AZD1222 COVID-19 vaccine. Profiling relied on immunoSEQ multiplex PCR, and the TCRdb table lists in-frame clones only, not all of them. The sample holds approximately 140,000 clones, about 92% seen once. Here the sequenced sample was peripheral blood, taken on day 0 of AZD1222 vaccination. The receptors derive from an adult in good health.

The chain couples TRBV7-3 to TRBJ1-1; D unclear. Germline assignment: CDR1 SGHTA and CDR2 FQGTGA. This CDR3 is built from 15 residues. The V gene lost 4 bases and the J gene lost 1 base, with 13 bases spanning the gap. In nucleotides, the CDR3 is TGTGCCAGCAGCTCTACTCCAGGCTCGAACACTGAAGCTTTCTTT. Translation gives CASSSTPGSNTEAFF.

The chain links TRBV11-2 to TRBJ2-1, with 7 bases aligning to TRBD1. J gave up 3 bases and V 6 bases, and 8 bases lay outside the gene matches. The CDR3 covers 15 residues. CDR1 and CDR2 (germline): SGHAT, FQNNGV. DNA for the CDR3: TGTGCCAGCAGGATCGGGCAGGGGGTCTACAATGAGCAGTTCTTC. Translated, it gives CASRIGQGVYNEQFF.

The chain combines TRBV5-1 with TRBJ2-3; 8 positions agree with TRBD2. V was clipped by 0 bases and J by 0 bases; unmatched bases: 9. Looked up from germline, CDR1 is SGHRS and CDR2 is YFSETQ. This CDR3 is 18 amino acids long. DNA of the CDR3: TGCGCCAGCAGCTTGGCTGTGACTAGCGTTTATAGCACAGATACGCAGTATTTT. This sequence encodes CASSLAVTSVYSTDTQYF.

The chain uses TRBV5-4 and TRBJ1-1, with D maybe TRBD1 (5 bases). Looked up from germline, CDR1 is SGHNT and CDR2 is YYREEE (reference sequence). This CDR3 has 14 residues. V was shortened by 5 bases and J by 5 bases, with 16 bases between the two germline ends. CDR3 sequence (DNA): TGTGCCAGCAGGCCCGGGACTGTCCATACTGAAGCTTTCTTT. Translation gives CASRPGTVHTEAFF.

This chain links TRBV5-1 with TRBJ1-2; D not certain. CDR3 length: 15 amino acids. V shed 0 bases and J shed 6 bases, with 15 bases lying between them. Per the germline V gene, CDR1 is SGHRS and CDR2 is YFSETQ. The CDR3 DNA follows: TGCGCCAGCAGCTTGGCCGTCGGGAATGCTGATGGCTACACCTTC. This codes for CASSLAVGNADGYTF.

This chain joins TRBV4-3 and TRBJ2-6, with 7 bases that match TRBD1. The trim removed 1 base at V and 2 bases at J, leaving 5 bases unmatched. The CDR3 loop spans 17 amino acids. Germline lookup yields CDR1 LGHNA and CDR2 YSLEER. The CDR3 loop is CASSQGRDRTGANVLTF. In DNA form, the CDR3 reads TGCGCCAGCAGCCAAGGCCGGGACAGAACTGGGGCCAACGTCCTGACTTTC.

The chain links TRBV6-5 to TRBJ1-4; 7 nucleotides agree with TRBD1. This CDR3 comprises 14 residues. V lost 4 bases, J lost 2 bases, and 1 base stayed unmatched. CDR1 is MNHEY, CDR2 SVGAGI, per germline. The CDR3 reads CASSWGQTNEKLFF. For the CDR3, the DNA is TGTGCCAGCAGTTGGGGACAGACTAATGAAAAACTGTTTTTT.

The chain has TRBV6-4 and TRBJ2-6; 8 bases fit TRBD1. CDR3 length: 18 amino acids. CDR1 MRHNA and CDR2 SNTAGT come from the germline V gene. Germline trimming cut 6 bases from V and 3 bases from J; bases unmatched to any gene: 13. In DNA form, the CDR3 reads TGTGCCAGCAGAGCCCCGGCAGGGGGCCGGGGTGGGGCCAACGTCCTGACTTTC. Protein sequence: CASRAPAGGRGGANVLTF.

This chain uses TRBV7-9 with TRBJ1-4; TRBD1 is a possible D gene (5 bases). Germline assignment: CDR1 SEHNR and CDR2 FQNEAQ (reference sequence). V lost 2 bases and J 11 bases, leaving 24 bases between the germline ends. This CDR3 contains 17 residues. The CDR3 sequence: CASSLILRQGGLEKLFF. The CDR3 DNA is TGTGCCAGCAGCTTAATATTGCGGCAGGGAGGTTTGGAGAAACTGTTTTTT.

The chain combines TRBV4-1 with TRBJ2-7; D may be TRBD1 (5 bases). CDR3 length: 15 amino acids. V was clipped by 1 base and J by 1 base, with 11 bases between them. Germline CDR1 is MGHRA and CDR2 is YSYEKL. In DNA, the CDR3 is TGCGCCAGCAGCCAAGTCCCCCAGGGTTCCTACGAGCAGTACTTC. This sequence encodes CASSQVPQGSYEQYF.

The chain carries TRBV2 and TRBJ1-2, with D possibly matching TRBD1 (5 bases). Per germline, CDR1 SNHLY and CDR2 FYNNEI. This CDR3 has 12 amino acids. The V gene lost 6 bases and the J gene lost 5 bases, with 10 bases spanning the gap. The CDR3 reads CASRDRGYGYTF. The CDR3 DNA follows: TGTGCCAGCAGAGACAGAGGGTATGGCTACACCTTC.

This chain joins TRBV6-7 and TRBJ1-4; no reliable D call. TRBV6-7 is an ORF for which the function is uncertain. V was trimmed by 1 base and J by 4 bases, leaving 25 bases between them. This CDR3 is built from 20 residues. The CDR3 region has the DNA TGTGCCAGCAGTTACTACGCCGCGTTAGGCGGGCCCGCTTTTAATGAAAAACTGTTTTTT. This sequence encodes CASSYYAALGGPAFNEKLFF.

This chain links TRBV21-1 with TRBJ2-3; TRBD2 is taken as the D call from the table, unchecked against the DNA. TRBV21-1 is an annotated pseudogene. CDR3 length equals 17 residues. The CDR3 nucleotides are TGTGCCAGCAGCCAAGCGGGAGGGGTCTCGAGAACAGATACGCAGTATTTT. Amino acids: CASSQAGGVSRTDTQYF.

The chain is built from TRBV7-9 and TRBJ2-5; 13 bases line up with TRBD2. CDR1 and CDR2 (germline): SEHNR, FQNEAQ (reference sequence). The CDR3 runs 14 residues. Trimming took 5 bases from V and 8 from J; bases not matched to a gene: 5. The CDR3 DNA follows: TGTGCCAGCAGCCGGACTAGCGGGAGAATTACCCAGTACTTC. Its protein product is CASSRTSGRITQYF.

This chain's CDR3 is CASSEAWRGGTEAFF. The CDR3 coding sequence is TGTGCCAGCAGTGAAGCCTGGAGGGGCGGCACTGAAGCTTTCTTT. The rearrangement links TRBV2 to TRBJ1-1; TRBD1 is a possible D gene (5 bases). From germline, CDR1 is SNHLY and CDR2 FYNNEI. This CDR3 has 15 amino acids. The germline V and J ends were trimmed by 0 bases and 4 bases, with 12 bases remaining between them.

The chain employs TRBV30 and TRBJ2-2, with 7 positions matching TRBD1. The CDR3 totals 14 residues. The J segment lost 4 bases and the V segment lost 5 bases, leaving 7 bases of the junction unmatched. CDR1 and CDR2 (germline): GTSNPN, SVGIG (reference sequence). CDR3 residues: CAWVGQPSTGELFF. The CDR3 DNA reads as TGTGCCTGGGTGGGACAGCCGAGCACCGGGGAGCTGTTTTTT.

The chain uses TRBV3-1 (or the pseudogene TRBV3-2) and TRBJ1-3, with unresolved D. V was clipped by 2 bases and J by 0 bases, with 8 bases between them. This CDR3 is built from 15 residues. The V gene's germline CDR1 is LGHDT and CDR2 YNNKEL (reference sequence). The CDR3 DNA is TGTGCCAGCAGCCAACCGGGCCTCTCTGGAAACACCATATATTTT. Protein: CASSQPGLSGNTIYF.

V and J are TRBV7-2 and TRBJ1-2; D perhaps matches TRBD1 (5 bases). V gave up 4 bases and J gave up 0 bases, with 12 bases separating them. CDR3 length: 15 residues. From germline, CDR1 is SGHTA and CDR2 FQGNSA. CDR3 sequence reads: CASSYTGVTNYGYTF. CDR3 coding DNA: TGTGCCAGCAGCTATACAGGAGTTACTAACTATGGCTACACCTTC.

This rearrangement joins TRBV6-5 to TRBJ2-2; 10 bases map to TRBD2. This CDR3 is 16 amino acids long. The germline gives CDR1 MNHEY, CDR2 SVGAGI. Germline trimming cut 4 bases from V and 6 bases from J; bases unmatched to any gene: 8. The CDR3 is CASSFLSGGSSGELFF. CDR3 bases: TGTGCCAGCAGTTTTCTTAGCGGGGGGTCTTCCGGGGAGCTGTTTTTT.

The V gene is TRBV11-2, the J gene TRBJ1-4; 7 bases agree with TRBD1. This CDR3 contains 15 residues. CDR1 SGHAT and CDR2 FQNNGV come from the germline V gene. The J segment lost 4 bases and the V segment lost 1 base, leaving 3 bases of the junction unmatched. The CDR3 spells CASSLAGQFNEKLFF. The DNA for the CDR3 is TGTGCCAGCAGCTTAGCGGGACAGTTTAATGAAAAACTGTTTTTT.

The chain carries TRBV30 and TRBJ1-6; tentative D call: TRBD1 (6 bases). V gave up 2 bases and J gave up 6 bases, with 14 bases separating them. Germline loops: CDR1 GTSNPN, CDR2 SVGIG (reference sequence). The CDR3 extends over 15 amino acids. The CDR3, as DNA: TGTGCCTGGAGTCAGGGGATGGGGGGTAATTCACCCCTCCACTTT. This codes for CAWSQGMGGNSPLHF. The entire variable domain, with the rest obtained from reference TRBV30 and TRBJ1-6, is as follows: SQTIHQWPATLVQPVGSPLSLECTVEGTSNPNLYWYRQAAGRGLQLLFYSVGIGQISSEVPQNLSASRPQDRQFILSSKKLLLSDSGFYLCAWSQGMGGNSPLHFGNGTRLTVT.

This chain connects TRBV7-2 to TRBJ1-1, with a possible D match to TRBD1 (5 bases). Trimming left V 5 bases short and J 10 bases short, with 14 bases between. Germline-derived CDR1 and CDR2 are SGHTA and FQGNSA. The CDR3 extends over 12 amino acids. The CDR3 loop is CASSTAGRRAFF. The CDR3 bases are TGTGCCAGCAGCACGGCAGGGCGACGAGCTTTCTTT.